Below, one T cell receptor (beta chain) is given with its context. Libraries were prepared by immunoSEQ multiplex PCR; TCRdb keeps only in-frame clonotypes and omits some of them. The sample lists around 20,000 clones, 86% occurring once. This entry is derived from a study of blood T cell repertoires in COVID-19. In germline, CDR1 is MNHEY, CDR2 SVGAGI. The V end lost 10 bases, the J end lost 1 base, and 8 bases lay between the germline ends. The CDR3 covers 13 residues. What was sequenced was peripheral blood. The chain uses TRBV6-5 and TRBJ2-6; D not resolved. The source of this sequence is a man between 65 and 85 years old with acute or convalescent COVID-19. The CDR3 sequence is CATVNSGANVLTF. The CDR3 nucleotides are TGTGCCACAGTAAATTCTGGGGCCAACGTCCTGACTTTC.